These 15 T cell receptor beta chains were all obtained from the same sample, sequenced in a study of blood T cells in healthy people across ages (dated by TCRdb to between 2015 and 2017). The library was made by 5' RACE. Instrument on record: Illumina HiSeq 2500. A second PCR of about 7 to 12 cycles was run with a J-beta primer mix and a sample-barcoded 5' primer. TCRdb took the public reads, trimmed them with fastp at Q25, ran MiXCR for clone calling and kept in-frame beta chains. Entries that share a CDR3 protein sequence are merged under the most common genes and DNA. This sample comprises roughly 500,000 distinct CDR3 sequences, approximately 25% of them detected only once. The top ten constitute about 18% of the sample. The sample was blood. The source is a woman between 65 and 79 years old in good health.

The chain joins TRBV18 to TRBJ1-4; D is possibly TRBD1 (6 bases). The V end was cut by 2 bases, the J end by 4 bases, with 14 bases between. The CDR3 contains 16 residues. CDR1 is KGHSH and CDR2 is LQKENI in the germline V gene. The CDR3 loop reads CASSPFSGGLNEKLFF. CDR3 coding DNA: TGTGCCAGCTCACCATTTTCGGGGGGCCTTAATGAAAAACTGTTTTTT.

The CDR3 reads CASRGGWAREAFF. The CDR3 region has the DNA TGTGCCAGCAGGGGGGGCTGGGCGAGGGAAGCTTTCTTT. The chain carries TRBV6-5 and TRBJ1-1, with D perhaps matching TRBD1 (6 bases). Germline CDR1 is MNHEY and CDR2 is SVGAGI. V lost 6 bases and J lost 8, with 16 bases in between. This CDR3 contains 13 residues.

V and J are TRBV7-9 and TRBJ2-7, with a tentative D call TRBD2 (5 bases). Germline values: CDR1 SEHNR, CDR2 FQNEAQ (reference sequence). The CDR3 runs 12 residues. The germline V and J ends were trimmed by 5 bases and 7 bases, with 12 bases remaining between them. This CDR3 is CASSKLGREQYF. DNA of the CDR3: TGTGCCAGCAGCAAACTAGGACGGGAGCAGTACTTC.

This clonotype was detected only a few times. This CDR3 reads CASHNPGAGAYEQYF. CDR3 DNA: TGTGCCAGTCACAACCCGGGAGCCGGGGCTTACGAGCAGTACTTC. The chain couples TRBV19 to TRBJ2-7; possibly TRBD2 for D (6 bases). Germline V gene data show CDR1 as LNHDA and CDR2 as SQIVND (reference sequence). Trimming took off 8 bases at V and 4 bases at J, with 21 bases between the two ends. The CDR3 totals 15 residues.

The chain couples TRBV29-1 to TRBJ2-3; D possibly corresponds to TRBD1 (6 bases). There are 15 residues in the CDR3. V was pared by 4 bases and J by 6 bases, with 20 bases between. Germline V gives CDR1 SQVTM, CDR2 ANQGSEA. The CDR3 nucleotides read TGCAGCGTTGTATTTCAATTGCAGGGGTCGGATACGCAGTATTTT. Protein: CSVVFQLQGSDTQYF.

V and J are TRBV7-2 and TRBJ2-1; perhaps D is TRBD1 or TRBD2 (5 bases each). V was cut by 5 bases and J by 6 bases, with 11 bases left in between. In germline, CDR1 is SGHTA, CDR2 FQGNSA. The CDR3 is 13 amino acids. The CDR3 bases are TGTGCCAGCAGCATAACGAGGGGCAATGAGCAGTTCTTC. Translating gives CASSITRGNEQFF.

This clonotype was seen a few times. This sequence joins TRBV12-3 or TRBV12-4 and TRBJ2-4, with 14 bases lining up with TRBD2. The CDR3 covers 16 residues. The V gene end was trimmed by 6 bases and the J gene end by 8 bases; junction bases not matched to a gene: 9. The CDR3 nucleotides are TGTGCCAGCAGCTCCGGGACTAGCGGGGGAGGATACATTCAGTACTTC. Translation gives CASSSGTSGGGYIQYF.

J is TRBJ1-1 and V is TRBV30; tentative D call: TRBD1 (5 bases). The germline V gene has CDR1 GTSNPN and CDR2 SVGIG (reference sequence). The CDR3 totals 14 residues. V gave up 8 bases and J gave up 0 bases, with 16 bases separating them. Here the CDR3 reads CARKMGPMNTEAFF. The CDR3 DNA reads TGTGCCCGGAAAATGGGGCCCATGAACACTGAAGCTTTCTTT. Supplemented by reference TRBV30 and TRBJ1-1, the full variable domain reads SQTIHQWPATLVQPVGSPLSLECTVEGTSNPNLYWYRQAAGRGLQLLFYSVGIGQISSEVPQNLSASRPQDRQFILSSKKLLLSDSGFYLCARKMGPMNTEAFFGQGTRLTVV.

The chain links TRBV14 to TRBJ1-1, with 10 bases lining up with TRBD1. Germline V gene sequence: CDR1 SGHDN, CDR2 FVKESK. V shed 6 bases, J shed 3 bases, and the junction held 7 bases outside the gene matches. The CDR3 sequence is 15 residues long. In nucleotides, the CDR3 is TGTGCCAGCAGATGGGACAGGGGAACGCACACTGAAGCTTTCTTT. Its translation: CASRWDRGTHTEAFF.

This clonotype occurred a few times. In nucleotides, the CDR3 is TGCAGTGCTATCGGTGGGACAGCTAGCTCCTACGAGCAGTACTTC. Translating it yields CSAIGGTASSYEQYF. The chain joins TRBV20-1 to TRBJ2-5, with 7 bases aligning to TRBD1. The J call is doubtful: the DNA matches TRBJ2-7 better. Germline loops: CDR1 DFQATT, CDR2 SNEGSKA (reference sequence). CDR3 length: 15 amino acids.

The chain employs TRBV7-3 and TRBJ2-5; TRBD2 matches 12 bases. J was trimmed by 4 bases and V by 5 bases; bases with no gene match: 5. The CDR3 spans 15 residues. Germline V gene lookup returns CDR1 SGHTA and CDR2 FQGTGA. CDR3 loop: CASSAQTSGGETQYF. CDR3 bases: TGTGCCAGCAGCGCCCAGACTAGCGGGGGAGAGACCCAGTACTTC. The whole variable domain, remainder taken from reference TRBV7-3 and TRBJ2-5, is GAGVSQTPSNKVTEKGKYVELRCDPISGHTALYWYRQSLGQGPEFLIYFQGTGAADDSGLPNDRFFAVRPEGSVSTLKIQRTERGDSAVYLCASSAQTSGGETQYFGPGTRLLVL.

J is TRBJ2-6 and V is TRBV12-3 or TRBV12-4; 9 positions match TRBD1. The CDR3 sequence is 15 residues long. Trimming cost V 10 bases and J 4 bases; bases outside gene matches: 8. This CDR3 is CAIGQGPGGANVLTF. CDR3 coding DNA: TGTGCCATTGGACAGGGGCCGGGGGGGGCCAACGTCCTGACTTTC.

About this clonotype itself: The junction does not match germline at one end; this may be a read error. The chain joins TRBV6-6 to TRBJ2-5, with a tentative D call TRBD1 (6 bases). CDR1 MNHNY and CDR2 SVGAGI come from the germline V gene (reference sequence). The CDR3 extends over 16 amino acids. CDR3 coding DNA: TGTGCCAGCAGTTACTCGACGGACAGCCTCCTCAATGAGCAGCTCTTC. This codes for CASSYSTDSLLNEQLF.

The chain combines TRBV5-4 with TRBJ2-5, with D tentatively TRBD1 or TRBD2 (5 bases each). Germline loops: CDR1 SGHNT, CDR2 YYREEE (reference sequence). V was clipped by 2 bases and J by 5 bases, with 16 bases between them. CDR3 length: 15 residues. CDR3 coding DNA: TGTGCCAGCAGCTTCGACGCAGGGACGGGGGAGACCCAGTACTTC. Translation gives CASSFDAGTGETQYF.

This clonotype was counted a few times. The V gene is TRBV5-1, the J gene TRBJ2-6, with unresolved D. The CDR3 loop spans 15 amino acids. CDR1 and CDR2 from the germline V gene are SGHRS and YFSETQ. The V end lost 4 bases, the J end lost 0 bases, and 8 bases lay between the germline ends. This chain's CDR3 is CASSASGSGANVLTF. CDR3 coding DNA: TGCGCCAGCAGCGCCTCTGGCTCTGGGGCCAACGTCCTGACTTTC.